The T cell receptor (beta chain) described here comes from a study of T cells after yellow fever vaccination. Study-wide results and caveats: A small share of clonotypes appeared in both CD4 and CD8 compartments. Weaker overall, the secondary response nonetheless peaked faster (day 5 versus 15).

Germline CDR1 is SQVTM and CDR2 is ANQGSEA. V lost 6 bases and J 5 bases, leaving 7 bases between the germline ends. The CDR3 is 10 amino acids. Turning to this clonotype: Its antigen is not identified.

TCR cDNA was made by 5'RACE template switching, adding a universal primer site and UMIs. TCRdb re-analysed the 5' RACE reads in MiXCR, keeping a single row per CDR3 protein. The data show around 600,000 distinct CDR3 sequences, around an eighth seen once. The TCR comes from a man aged 25-40 years who received the YFV17D yellow fever vaccine. The sequenced sample was PBMCs, obtained on the day of the yellow fever booster vaccination. The chain couples TRBV29-1 to TRBJ1-1; the D is unclear. The CDR3 protein is CSVAGTEAFF. Here the CDR3 DNA reads TGCAGCGTCGCTGGGACTGAAGCTTTCTTT.